This TCR beta chain is from a study of brain T cells in children with intractable seizures. This clone was counted between two and nine times. Using immunoSEQ multiplex PCR, the repertoire was profiled, and TCRdb retains in-frame clones only, with some absent. Of about 350,000 clones listed, 85% to 95% are singletons. Specified time point: blood from clinic visit 5 months post-surgery; TSC patient then seizure free. Only cases whose brain tissue showed the highest T cell transcript signatures were sequenced. The germline V gene encodes CDR1 SEHNR and CDR2 FQNEAQ (reference sequence). The CDR3 is made up of 16 amino acids. V was clipped by 4 bases and J by 4 bases, with 19 bases between them.

The V gene is TRBV7-9, the J gene TRBJ1-1, with D uncertain. The clonotype originates from a boy less than two years old with tuberous sclerosis and intractable seizures. The sample in question was peripheral blood, obtained 4 to 5 months after surgery. CDR3 residues: CASSSPPEMSGTEAFF. The CDR3 DNA sequence: TGTGCCAGCAGCTCGCCTCCCGAAATGTCGGGCACTGAAGCTTTCTTT.